The following is a T cell receptor beta chain sequence with its context. Each subset's genomic DNA was split evenly across several immunoSEQ plates. TCRdb's table, derived via immunoSEQ multiplex PCR, lists solely in-frame clones and lacks some. The sample consists of approximately 2,200,000 clones, 85% to 95% of them appearing once. Terminally differentiated effector memory CD45RA+ cells were excluded from the naive CD8 cells, which were CD45RO-negative and positively selected for CCR7. Donors comprised healthy HIV-negative adults lacking recent acute infections or vaccinations. The data belong to a study of shared clonotypes between healthy human individuals. Trimming at V came to 6 bases and at J to 7 bases, leaving 5 bases not matched to a gene. This CDR3 contains 11 residues. Germline loops: CDR1 SQVTM, CDR2 ANQGSEA.

The chain recombines TRBV29-1 with TRBJ1-1; TRBD1 agrees at 7 bases. The clonotype originates from a man aged 18 to 30 in good health. Some clones in this sample may be carry-over from other donors' samples. Sequences were obtained from naive CD8+ T cells from PBMCs. The CDR3 DNA reads TGCAGCGTCATGCGGACAGGTGAAGCTTTCTTT. Residues: CSVMRTGEAFF.